This section outlines one T cell receptor beta chain sequence together with its context. Antigen: not known. Investigators isolated RNA and reverse transcribed it into cDNA to act as the sequencing template. The data were produced by immunoSEQ multiplex PCR, yet TCRdb's version contains in-frame clones alone and is incomplete. The sample lists some 120,000 clones, roughly 50% occurring once. The entry originates in a study of CD8+ T cells in alopecia areata. Findings of the study overall: In lesional scalp, particularly from alopecia totalis/universalis, clonality was higher than in normal scalp. Scalp sample sequencing also detects resident alphabeta T cells of normal skin.

Using a FACSAria, the CD4+ and CD8+ T cells were sorted from the PBMCs. The germline V and J ends were trimmed by 5 bases and 4 bases, with 9 bases remaining between them. Germline V gene data show CDR1 as MDHEN and CDR2 as SYDVKM. CDR3 length: 13 residues. This TCR derives from a human donor with alopecia areata. V usage is TRBV28 and J usage is TRBJ2-1, with D unresolved. What was sequenced was NKG2D-low CD8+ T cells sorted from blood. The CDR3 DNA follows: TGTGCCAGCAGTCCACCTAGTTACAATGAGCAGTTCTTC. Translated, it gives CASSPPSYNEQFF.